This record looks at one T cell receptor beta chain sequence and its context. The target of this receptor is not known. Base-call qualities are not available, and no considerably larger clone is one nucleotide away. These data come from a study of PD-1 blockade in classical Hodgkin lymphoma (TCRdb year 2020). Study-wide context: Nivolumab dosing was 3 mg/kg intravenously every 2 weeks, continuing until either disease progression or unacceptable toxicity. A peripheral blood immune signature of response to PD-1 blockade in classical Hodgkin lymphoma was defined using TCR beta sequencing and CyTOF. Results and caveats for the whole study, not just this receptor: Trial patients with a complete response had baseline diversity similar to that of newly diagnosed patients, while partial responders and progressors had significantly lower diversity. Newly diagnosed patients were reported to have lower baseline TCR diversity than healthy donors, and relapsed/refractory patients were reported to have lower baseline TCR diversity still. Only a single clinical trial cohort was studied, and what caused the repertoire differences, possibly disease activity or prior therapy, remained undefined. Diversity was lower in patients who began nivolumab less than 1 year after ASCT, so these patients were left out of later analyses to avoid confounding by immune reconstitution. A significant rise by C4D1 was seen in CD4+ but not CD8+ TCR diversity (p=0.0027 vs p=0.16), with the rise being most apparent in complete responders (p=0.02).

The CDR3 contains 18 residues, cysteine and phenylalanine counted. Only CDR3 DNA is held: 54 bases, read in frame from base 1. Clipping removes 5 bases from V and 1 base from J, with 7 as the unmatched junction base count. CDR1 and CDR2, per the germline V gene (reference sequence), are PRHDT and FYEKMQ. The Qiagen DNeasy kit was used to extract genomic DNA both from unsorted PBMCs and from the negatively selected CD4+ and CD8+ fractions. TCR beta CDR3 regions were amplified by immunoSEQ multiplex PCR using primers annealing to V and J segments. A synthetic immune receptor repertoire was used to minimize amplification bias, and any residual bias was removed computationally once sequencing was done. As for the authors' bioinformatics: Custom Python scripts were used to quantify repertoire diversity as the Shannon entropy index. The unsorted, CD4+ and CD8+ repertoires were each analyzed separately, with the exception of combined analyses, where CD4+ and CD8+ sequences were merged in silico. A clone was considered expanded if an increase in frequency of at least 2-fold after treatment relative to C1D1 was found, and a pseudocount of 0.5 was applied to clones undetected at baseline. Clones with 0 or 1 copy at C1D1 were classified as singleton clones, and clones with 2 or more copies were classified as non-singleton clones. Clones expanded in unsorted samples were annotated as CD4+, CD8+ or unknown by matching protein sequences in sorted samples from the same patient. Diversity changes from C1D1 to C4D1 were tested in paired samples using Wilcoxon tests. Drawn from immuneACCESS, this table holds only the in-frame rearrangements with V and J called that TCRdb kept. Clones are partly lost; checked studies trace under half to an unresolved V gene and leave the rest unexplained. The V and J calls and the clone size are those of that table, but D and trimming were determined from the DNA. This sample is represented by fewer than 65,000 clones; around nine tenths of them were singletons. The top ten clones comprise 9% to 10% of the sample.

The sample's time point label is to be understood as: cycle 1 day 1 (C1D1), immediately before nivolumab initiation. Every trial patient had relapsed following autologous stem cell transplantation, and prior brentuximab vedotin exposure was what differed among cohorts A, B and C. A total of around 59 patients with relapsed/refractory classical Hodgkin lymphoma made up the trial cohort, and each patient's best overall response was complete response, partial response or progressive disease. In the multi-cohort phase II CheckMate 205 trial, trial patients received single-agent nivolumab. An independent review committee assessed best overall response by applying the 2007 International Working Group response criteria. PBMCs from the trial were collected at three points: immediately before nivolumab initiation (C1D1), and during therapy at cycle 2 day 1 and cycle 4 day 1. Peripheral blood was collected in 8 mL Vacutainer Cell Preparation Tubes, from which PBMCs were isolated by centrifugation and then cryopreserved.

The source material was peripheral blood mononuclear cells (PBMCs), sampled at baseline. The rearrangement combines TRBV13 with TRBJ2-2, with 13 central nucleotides matching TRBD2. This TCR was sampled from a human donor with classical Hodgkin lymphoma. This receptor has the CDR3 CASSTGLAGDLNTGELFF. The DNA sequence is TGTGCCAGCAGCACCGGACTAGCGGGAGACCTGAACACCGGGGAGCTGTTTTTT.